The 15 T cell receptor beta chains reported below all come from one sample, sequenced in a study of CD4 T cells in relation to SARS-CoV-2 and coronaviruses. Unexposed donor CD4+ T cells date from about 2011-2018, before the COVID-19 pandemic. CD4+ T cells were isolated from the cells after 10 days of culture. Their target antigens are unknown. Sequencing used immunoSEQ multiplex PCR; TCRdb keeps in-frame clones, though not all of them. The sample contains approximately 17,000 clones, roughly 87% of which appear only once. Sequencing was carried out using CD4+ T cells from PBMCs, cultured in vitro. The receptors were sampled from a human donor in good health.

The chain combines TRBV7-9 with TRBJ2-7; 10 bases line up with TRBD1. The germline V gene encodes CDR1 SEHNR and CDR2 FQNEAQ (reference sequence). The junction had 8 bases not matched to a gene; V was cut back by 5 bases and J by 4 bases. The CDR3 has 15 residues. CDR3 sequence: CASSAGQGLMYEQYF. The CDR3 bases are TGTGCCAGCAGCGCGGGACAGGGGCTAATGTACGAGCAGTACTTC.

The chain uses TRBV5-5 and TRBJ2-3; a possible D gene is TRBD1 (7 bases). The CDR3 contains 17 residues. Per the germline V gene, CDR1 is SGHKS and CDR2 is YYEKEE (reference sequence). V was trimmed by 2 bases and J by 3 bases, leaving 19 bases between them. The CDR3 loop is CASSLGGGNSGTDTQYF. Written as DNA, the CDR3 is TGTGCCAGCAGCTTAGGAGGGGGCAATAGTGGGACAGATACGCAGTATTTT.

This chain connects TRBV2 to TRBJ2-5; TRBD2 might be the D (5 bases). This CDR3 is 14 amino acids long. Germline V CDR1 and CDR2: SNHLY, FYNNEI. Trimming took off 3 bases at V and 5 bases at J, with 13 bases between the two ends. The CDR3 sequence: CASSDGRGQETQYF. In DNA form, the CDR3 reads TGTGCCAGCAGTGACGGCCGGGGTCAGGAGACCCAGTACTTC.

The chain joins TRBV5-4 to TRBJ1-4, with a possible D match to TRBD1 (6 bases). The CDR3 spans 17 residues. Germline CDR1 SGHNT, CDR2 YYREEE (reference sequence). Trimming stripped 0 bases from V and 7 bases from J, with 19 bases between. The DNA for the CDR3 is TGTGCCAGCAGCTTGGGTCGGGGACACAGCACAAGTGAAAAACTGTTTTTT. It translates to CASSLGRGHSTSEKLFF.

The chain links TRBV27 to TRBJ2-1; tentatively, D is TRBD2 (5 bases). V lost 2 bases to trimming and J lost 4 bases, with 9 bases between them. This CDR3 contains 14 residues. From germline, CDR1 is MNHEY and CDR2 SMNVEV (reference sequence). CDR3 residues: CASSLPDLYNEQFF. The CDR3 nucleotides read TGTGCCAGCAGTTTACCGGACTTGTACAATGAGCAGTTCTTC.

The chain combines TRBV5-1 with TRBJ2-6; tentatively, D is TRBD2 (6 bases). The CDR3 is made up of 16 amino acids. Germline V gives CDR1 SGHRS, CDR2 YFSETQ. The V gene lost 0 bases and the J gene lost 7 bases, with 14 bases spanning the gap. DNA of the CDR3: TGCGCCAGCAGCTTGGCTTTGGCTAGCGTTGCCAACGTCCTGACTTTC. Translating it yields CASSLALASVANVLTF.

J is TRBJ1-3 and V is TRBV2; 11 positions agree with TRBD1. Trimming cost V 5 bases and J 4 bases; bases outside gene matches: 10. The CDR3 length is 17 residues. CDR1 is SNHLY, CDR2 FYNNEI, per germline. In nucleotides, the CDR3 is TGTGCCAGCAGTCCCCTCGGACAGGGGGCGCGGGGAAACACCATATATTTT. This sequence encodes CASSPLGQGARGNTIYF.

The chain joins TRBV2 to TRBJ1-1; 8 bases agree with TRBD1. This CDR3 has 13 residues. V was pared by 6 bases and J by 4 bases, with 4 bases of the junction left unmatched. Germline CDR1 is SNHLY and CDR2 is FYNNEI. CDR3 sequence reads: CASRDGQGTEAFF. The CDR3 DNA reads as TGTGCCAGCAGGGATGGACAGGGCACTGAAGCTTTCTTT. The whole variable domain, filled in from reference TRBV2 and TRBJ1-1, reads EPEVTQTPSHQVTQMGQEVILRCVPISNHLYFYWYRQILGQKVEFLVSFYNNEISEKSEIFDDQFSVERPDGSNFTLKIRSTKLEDSAMYFCASRDGQGTEAFFGQGTRLTVV.

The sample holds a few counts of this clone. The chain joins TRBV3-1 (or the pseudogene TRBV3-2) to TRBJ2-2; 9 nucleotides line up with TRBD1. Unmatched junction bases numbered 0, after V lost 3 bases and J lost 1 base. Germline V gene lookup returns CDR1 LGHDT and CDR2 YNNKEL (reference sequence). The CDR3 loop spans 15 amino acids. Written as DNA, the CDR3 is TGTGCCAGCAGCCAGGGACAGGGGAACACCGGGGAGCTGTTTTTT. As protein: CASSQGQGNTGELFF.

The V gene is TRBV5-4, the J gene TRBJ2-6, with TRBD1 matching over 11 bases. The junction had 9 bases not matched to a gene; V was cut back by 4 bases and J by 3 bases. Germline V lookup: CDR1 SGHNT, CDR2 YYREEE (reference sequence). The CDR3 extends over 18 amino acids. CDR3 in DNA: TGTGCCAGCAGCGAGGGGGACAGGGGGAATCGTGGGGCCAACGTCCTGACTTTC. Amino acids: CASSEGDRGNRGANVLTF.

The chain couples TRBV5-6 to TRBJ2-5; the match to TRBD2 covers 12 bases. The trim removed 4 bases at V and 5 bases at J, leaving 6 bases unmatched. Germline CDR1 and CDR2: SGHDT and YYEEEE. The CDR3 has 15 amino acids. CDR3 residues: CASSPLAGGSETQYF. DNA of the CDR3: TGTGCCAGCAGCCCCCTAGCGGGGGGGTCGGAGACCCAGTACTTC.

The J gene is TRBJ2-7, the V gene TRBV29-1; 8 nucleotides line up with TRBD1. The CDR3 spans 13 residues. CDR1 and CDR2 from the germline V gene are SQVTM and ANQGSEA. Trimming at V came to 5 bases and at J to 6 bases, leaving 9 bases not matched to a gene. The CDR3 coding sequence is TGCAGCGTTCCGGGCAGGGGGCGAGGCGAGCAGTACTTC. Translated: CSVPGRGRGEQYF.

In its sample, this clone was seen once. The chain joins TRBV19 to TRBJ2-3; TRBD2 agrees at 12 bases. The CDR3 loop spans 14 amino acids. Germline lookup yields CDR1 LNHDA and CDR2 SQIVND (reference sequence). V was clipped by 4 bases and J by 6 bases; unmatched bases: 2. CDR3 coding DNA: TGTGCCAGTAGTAATCTAGCGGGAGGGGATACGCAGTATTTT. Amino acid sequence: CASSNLAGGDTQYF. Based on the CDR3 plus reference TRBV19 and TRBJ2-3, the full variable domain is DGGITQSPKYLFRKEGQNVTLSCEQNLNHDAMYWYRQDPGQGLRLIYYSQIVNDFQKGDIAEGYSVSREKKESFPLTVTSAQKNPTAFYLCASSNLAGGDTQYFGPGTRLTVL.

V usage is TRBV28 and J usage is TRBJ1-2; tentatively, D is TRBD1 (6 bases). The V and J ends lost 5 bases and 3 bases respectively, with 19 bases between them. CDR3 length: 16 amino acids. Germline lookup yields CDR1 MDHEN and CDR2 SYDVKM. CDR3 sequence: CASSQGGAGEDYGYTF. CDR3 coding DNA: TGTGCCAGCAGTCAAGGCGGGGCAGGGGAGGACTATGGCTACACCTTC.

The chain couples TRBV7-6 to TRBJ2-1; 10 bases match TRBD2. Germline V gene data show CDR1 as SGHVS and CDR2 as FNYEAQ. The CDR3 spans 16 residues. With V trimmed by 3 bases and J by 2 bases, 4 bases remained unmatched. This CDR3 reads CASSFPSGSAYNEQFF. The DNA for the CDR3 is TGTGCCAGCAGCTTCCCTAGCGGGAGCGCCTACAATGAGCAGTTCTTC.